Listed below are T cell receptor beta chains from one sample, sequenced in a study of blood T cell repertoires in COVID-19. Profiled with immunoSEQ multiplex PCR; TCRdb holds only in-frame clones, not every one. The data hold 150,000 to 200,000 clones, with approximately 92% observed a single time. The sample consisted of peripheral blood. These receptors were obtained from a woman in her fifties or sixties with acute or convalescent COVID-19. The CDR3 runs from the conserved cysteine through the conserved F or W. Each record gives: clone size, V gene, J gene, D gene, CDR3 protein, CDR3 DNA. A D gene is named only where the DNA matches it firmly. Clone size is stated in some rows and not others, as once, few, many or a class when expanded.

abundance: -; v_gene: TRBV30; j_gene: TRBJ1-6; d_gene: TRBD1; CDR3aa: CAWRDRGNSPLHF; CDR3nt: TGTGCCTGGCGGGACAGGGGCAATTCACCCCTCCACTTT
abundance: -; v_gene: TRBV3-1/TRBV3-2; j_gene: TRBJ1-1; d_gene: -; CDR3aa: CASSQLYQGYANTEAFF; CDR3nt: TGTGCCAGCAGCCAATTGTATCAGGGGTACGCGAACACTGAAGCTTTCTTT
abundance: -; v_gene: TRBV14; j_gene: TRBJ2-1; d_gene: -; CDR3aa: CASSLRQGSRDNEQFF; CDR3nt: TGTGCCAGCAGCCTCCGTCAGGGATCGAGAGACAATGAGCAGTTCTTC
abundance: -; v_gene: TRBV7-9; j_gene: TRBJ1-1; d_gene: TRBD1; CDR3aa: CASSPRTGMGGTEAFF; CDR3nt: TGTGCCAGCAGCCCCCGGACAGGAATGGGGGGCACTGAAGCTTTCTTT
abundance: -; v_gene: TRBV6-9; j_gene: TRBJ2-7; d_gene: -; CDR3aa: CASSYSLGGEQYF; CDR3nt: TGTGCCAGCAGTTATTCTTTAGGAGGCGAGCAGTACTTC
abundance: -; v_gene: TRBV19; j_gene: TRBJ1-2; d_gene: TRBD1; CDR3aa: CASSIISATGEGYTF; CDR3nt: TGTGCCAGTAGTATCATTTCGGCGACAGGGGAGGGCTACACCTTC
abundance: -; v_gene: TRBV4-1; j_gene: TRBJ2-1; d_gene: TRBD1; CDR3aa: CASSQLPGQGFGEQFF; CDR3nt: TGCGCCAGCAGCCAGCTCCCGGGACAGGGATTTGGCGAGCAGTTCTTC
abundance: once; v_gene: TRBV24-1; j_gene: TRBJ1-1; d_gene: -; CDR3aa: CATNPNAAFF; CDR3nt: TGTGCCACCAACCCTAACGCGGCTTTCTTT
abundance: -; v_gene: TRBV7-8; j_gene: TRBJ1-1; d_gene: -; CDR3aa: CASSPSRGNTEAFF; CDR3nt: TGTGCCAGCAGCCCATCCAGGGGGAACACTGAAGCTTTCTTT
abundance: -; v_gene: TRBV6-8; j_gene: TRBJ2-2; d_gene: TRBD2; CDR3aa: CASSYLGLAGVWTGELFF; CDR3nt: TGTGCCAGCAGTTACTTGGGTCTAGCGGGAGTGTGGACCGGGGAGCTGTTTTTT
abundance: -; v_gene: TRBV5-4; j_gene: TRBJ1-2; d_gene: -; CDR3aa: CASSLENFYGYTF; CDR3nt: TGTGCCAGCAGCTTGGAAAACTTCTATGGCTACACCTTC
abundance: -; v_gene: TRBV6-6; j_gene: TRBJ1-1; d_gene: -; CDR3aa: CASSYGGALNTEAFF; CDR3nt: TGTGCCAGCAGTTATGGGGGGGCATTGAACACTGAAGCTTTCTTT
abundance: -; v_gene: TRBV5-1; j_gene: TRBJ2-3; d_gene: -; CDR3aa: CASSWTVSTDTQYF; CDR3nt: TGCGCCAGCAGCTGGACAGTGAGCACAGATACGCAGTATTTT
abundance: -; v_gene: TRBV24-1; j_gene: TRBJ1-2; d_gene: -; CDR3aa: CATSDAPFDGYTF; CDR3nt: TGTGCCACCAGTGATGCGCCATTCGATGGCTACACCTTC
abundance: -; v_gene: TRBV15; j_gene: TRBJ2-7; d_gene: -; CDR3aa: CATSRDLSYEQYF; CDR3nt: TGTGCCACCAGCAGAGATCTCTCCTACGAGCAGTACTTC
abundance: -; v_gene: TRBV5-1; j_gene: TRBJ2-1; d_gene: -; CDR3aa: CASRSGVEQFF; CDR3nt: TGCGCCAGCAGATCCGGGGTCGAGCAGTTCTTC
abundance: -; v_gene: TRBV2; j_gene: TRBJ2-1; d_gene: -; CDR3aa: CASRPFGVHEQFF; CDR3nt: TGTGCCAGCAGGCCTTTCGGGGTTCATGAGCAGTTCTTC